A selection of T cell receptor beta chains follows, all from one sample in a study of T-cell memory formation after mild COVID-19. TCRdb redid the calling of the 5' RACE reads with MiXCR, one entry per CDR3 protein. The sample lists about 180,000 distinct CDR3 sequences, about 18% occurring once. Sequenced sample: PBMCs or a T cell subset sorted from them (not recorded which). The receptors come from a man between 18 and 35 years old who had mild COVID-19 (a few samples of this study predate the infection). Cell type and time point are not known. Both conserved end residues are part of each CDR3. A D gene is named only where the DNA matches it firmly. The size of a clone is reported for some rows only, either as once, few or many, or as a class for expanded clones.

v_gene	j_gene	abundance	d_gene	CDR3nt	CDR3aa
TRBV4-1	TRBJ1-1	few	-	TGCGCCAGCAGCCAAGTTGTGACACCGAACACTGAAGCTTTCTTT	CASSQVVTPNTEAFF
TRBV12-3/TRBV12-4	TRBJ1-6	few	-	TGTGCCAGCAGTTTGGTTTCAGCCTCACCCCTCCACTTT	CASSLVSASPLHF
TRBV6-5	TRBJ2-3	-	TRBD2	TGTGCCAGCAGAACCCGCTGGGTTAGCGGGGGGGGCACAGATACGCAGTATTTT	CASRTRWVSGGGTDTQYF
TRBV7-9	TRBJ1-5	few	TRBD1	TGTGCCAGCAGCGAGACAGGGCTCAATCAGCCCCAGCATTTT	CASSETGLNQPQHF
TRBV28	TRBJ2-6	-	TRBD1	TGTGCCAGCAGTGCCCTAAACCGGGACAGGGGAACTCTGACTTTC	CASSALNRDRGTLTF
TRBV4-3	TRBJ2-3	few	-	TGCGCCAGCAGCCAACAAGCCCGAATCACAGATACGCAGTATTTT	CASSQQARITDTQYF
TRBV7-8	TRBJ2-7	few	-	TGTGCCAGCAGCCCTACGGGACCCCCGTACGAGCAGTACTTC	CASSPTGPPYEQYF
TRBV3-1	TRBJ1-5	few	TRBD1	TGTGCCAGTTCACAGGGGCCGGAGCAGCCCCAGCATTTT	CASSQGPEQPQHF
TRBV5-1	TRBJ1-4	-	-	TGCGCCAGCAGCCAAGGGATTAATGAAAAACTGTTTTTT	CASSQGINEKLFF
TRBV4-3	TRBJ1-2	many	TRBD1	TGCGCCAGCAGCCAAGTCCTGGACAGGGGCGACTATGGCTACACCTTC	CASSQVLDRGDYGYTF
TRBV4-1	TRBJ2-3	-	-	TGCGCCAGCAGCCATCGAACATCGGATACGCAGTATTTT	CASSHRTSDTQYF
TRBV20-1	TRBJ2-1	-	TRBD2	TGCAGTGCTCCTGCCCCGACTAGCGGGGGCAATGAGCAGTTCTTC	CSAPAPTSGGNEQFF
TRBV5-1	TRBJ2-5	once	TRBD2	TGCGCCAGCAGCTTGGCCATCCCTAGCGGGACCCCCCAAGATACCCAGTACTTC	CASSLAIPSGTPQDTQYF
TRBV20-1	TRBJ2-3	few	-	TGCAGTGCTCCACCCGATCCCAAACGGGATACGCAGTATTTT	CSAPPDPKRDTQYF
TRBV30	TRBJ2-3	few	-	TGTGCCTGGAGTGTAGGGGCAGATACGCAGTATTTT	CAWSVGADTQYF
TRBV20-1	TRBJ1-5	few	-	TGCAGTGCACCCAAAGGCGGTTATAGCAATCAGCCCCAGCATTTT	CSAPKGGYSNQPQHF
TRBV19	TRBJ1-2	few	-	TGTGCCAGTAGTATCCAGGGCGGCTATGGCTACACCTTC	CASSIQGGYGYTF
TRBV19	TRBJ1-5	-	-	TGTGCCAGTAGTATGGTACAGGGTGGTCAGCCCCAGCATTTT	CASSMVQGGQPQHF
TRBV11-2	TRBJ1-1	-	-	TGTGCCAGCAGCCCCCAGATCAGGACTGAAGCTTTCTTT	CASSPQIRTEAFF
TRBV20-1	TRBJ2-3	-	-	TGCAGTGCGAGGGCAGGGGCAGGCACAGATACGCAGTATTTT	CSARAGAGTDTQYF
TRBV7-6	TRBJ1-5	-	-	TGTGCCAGCAGCTTAGGGGGCCCCTTGGGGCAGCCCCAGCATTTT	CASSLGGPLGQPQHF
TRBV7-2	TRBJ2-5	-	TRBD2	TGTGCCAGCAGATTAGCGCTTCTAGCGGGGGGAGGTTGGGAGACCCAGTACTTC	CASRLALLAGGGWETQYF
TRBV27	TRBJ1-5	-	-	TGTGCCAGCAGTTCCCCGAGGGGGGAGTCCAATCAGCCCCAGCATTTT	CASSSPRGESNQPQHF
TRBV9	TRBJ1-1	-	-	TGTGCCAGCAGCTTAAGACAGGAGAACACTGAAGCTTTCTTT	CASSLRQENTEAFF
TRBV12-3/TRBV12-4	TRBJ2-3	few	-	TGTGCCAGCAGTTTAGACACTTACACAGATACGCAGTATTTT	CASSLDTYTDTQYF
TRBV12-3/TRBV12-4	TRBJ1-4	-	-	TGTGCCAGCAGTTTGTCCGGGACCCCTGGAGAAAAACTGTTTTTT	CASSLSGTPGEKLFF
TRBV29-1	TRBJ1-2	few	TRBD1	TGCAGCGTTGGTAGCGGACAGGGGGTTGGCTACACCTTC	CSVGSGQGVGYTF
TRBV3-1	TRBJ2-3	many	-	TGTGCCAGCAGCCTGAGAGGGCCGGATACGCAGTATTTT	CASSLRGPDTQYF